This TCR beta chain is drawn from a study of shared clonotypes between healthy human individuals. CD4+ cell separation produced CD45RA+ naive and CD45RA-negative memory subsets. Produced via immunoSEQ multiplex PCR; TCRdb's table is partial and in-frame only. The sample consists of 600,000 to 750,000 clones, roughly two thirds of them appearing once. Study-level findings and limits: Naive subsets generally exceeded memory subsets in estimated richness. Large sequencing depth failed to make sorted-subset sequencing complete, rarefaction showed. Around 5% of naive CD4 clonotypes were shared across four donors.

The CDR3 runs to 15 residues. Germline V CDR1 and CDR2: SGHNT, YENEEA. The ends were cut back, 3 bases at V and 3 bases at J, with 15 bases in the middle. About this clone itself: Antigen specificity is unknown.

Input material: memory CD4+ T cells sorted from blood. Noted subset: CD45RA-negative fraction. This TCR came from a woman aged 25 to 39 in good health. This chain links TRBV11-3 with TRBJ2-7; possibly TRBD2 for D (6 bases). The CDR3 nucleotides read TGTGCCAGCAGCTTCCAGGGAGGAATTAGCTACGAGCAGTACTTC. Its translation: CASSFQGGISYEQYF.